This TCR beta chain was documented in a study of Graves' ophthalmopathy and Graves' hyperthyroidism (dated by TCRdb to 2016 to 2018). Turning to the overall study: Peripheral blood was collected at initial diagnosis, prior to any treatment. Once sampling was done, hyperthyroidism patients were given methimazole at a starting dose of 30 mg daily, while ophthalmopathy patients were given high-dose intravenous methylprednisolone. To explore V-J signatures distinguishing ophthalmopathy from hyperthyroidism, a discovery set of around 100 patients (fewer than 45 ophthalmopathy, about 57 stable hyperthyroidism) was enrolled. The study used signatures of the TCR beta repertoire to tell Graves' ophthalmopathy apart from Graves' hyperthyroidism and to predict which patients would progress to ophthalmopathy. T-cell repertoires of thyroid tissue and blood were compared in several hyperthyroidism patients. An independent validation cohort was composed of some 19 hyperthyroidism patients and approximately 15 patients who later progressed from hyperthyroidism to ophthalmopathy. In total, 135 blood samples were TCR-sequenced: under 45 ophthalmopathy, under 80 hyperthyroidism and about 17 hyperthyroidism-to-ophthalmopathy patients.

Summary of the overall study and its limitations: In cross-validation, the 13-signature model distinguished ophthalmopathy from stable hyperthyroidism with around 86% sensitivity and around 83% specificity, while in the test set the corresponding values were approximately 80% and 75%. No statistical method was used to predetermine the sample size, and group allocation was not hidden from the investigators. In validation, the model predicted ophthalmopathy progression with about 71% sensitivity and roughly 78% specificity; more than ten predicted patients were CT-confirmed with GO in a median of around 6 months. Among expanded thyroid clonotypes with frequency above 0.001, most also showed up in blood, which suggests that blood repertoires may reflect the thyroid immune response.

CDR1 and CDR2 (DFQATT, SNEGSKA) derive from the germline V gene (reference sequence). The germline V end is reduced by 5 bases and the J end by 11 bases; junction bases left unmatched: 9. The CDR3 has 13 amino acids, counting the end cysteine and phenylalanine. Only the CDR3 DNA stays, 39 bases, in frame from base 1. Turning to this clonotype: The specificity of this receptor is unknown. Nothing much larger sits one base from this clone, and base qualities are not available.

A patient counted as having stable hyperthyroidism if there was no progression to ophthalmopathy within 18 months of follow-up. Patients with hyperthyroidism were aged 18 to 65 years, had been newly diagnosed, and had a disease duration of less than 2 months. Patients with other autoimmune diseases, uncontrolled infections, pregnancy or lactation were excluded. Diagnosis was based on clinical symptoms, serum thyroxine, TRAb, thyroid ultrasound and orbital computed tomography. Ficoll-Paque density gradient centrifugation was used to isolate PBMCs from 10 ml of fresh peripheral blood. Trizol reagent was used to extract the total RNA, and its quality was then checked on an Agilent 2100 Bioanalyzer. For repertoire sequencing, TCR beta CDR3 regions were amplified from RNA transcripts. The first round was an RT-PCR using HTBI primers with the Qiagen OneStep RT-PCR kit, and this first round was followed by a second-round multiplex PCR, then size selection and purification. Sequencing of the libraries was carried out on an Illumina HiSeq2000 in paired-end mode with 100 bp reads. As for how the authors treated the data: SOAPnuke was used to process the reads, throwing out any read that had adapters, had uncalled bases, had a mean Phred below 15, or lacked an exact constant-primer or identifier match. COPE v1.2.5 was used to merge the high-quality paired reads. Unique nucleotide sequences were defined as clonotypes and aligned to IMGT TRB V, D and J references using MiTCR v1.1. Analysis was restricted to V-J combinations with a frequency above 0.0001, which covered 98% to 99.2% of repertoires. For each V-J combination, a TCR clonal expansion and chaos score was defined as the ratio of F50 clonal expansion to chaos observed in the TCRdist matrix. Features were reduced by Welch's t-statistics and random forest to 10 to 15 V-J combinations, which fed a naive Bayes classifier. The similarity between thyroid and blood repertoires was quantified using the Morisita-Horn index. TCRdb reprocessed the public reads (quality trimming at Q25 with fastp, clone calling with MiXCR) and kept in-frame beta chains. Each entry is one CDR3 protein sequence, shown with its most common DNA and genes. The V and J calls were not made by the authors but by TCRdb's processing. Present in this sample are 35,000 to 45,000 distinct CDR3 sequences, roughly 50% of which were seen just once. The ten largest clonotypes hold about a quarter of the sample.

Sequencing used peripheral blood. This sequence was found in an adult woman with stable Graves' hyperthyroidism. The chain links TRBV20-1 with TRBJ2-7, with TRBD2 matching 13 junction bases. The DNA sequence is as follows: TGCAGTGCTTACGGACTAGCGGGAGCGAGGGAGTACTTC. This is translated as CSAYGLAGAREYF.